The 3 T cell receptor beta chains in this list originate from one sample, sequenced in a study of T cells after yellow fever vaccination. TCRdb analysed the 5' RACE reads with MiXCR anew, one entry per CDR3 protein. The table includes about 330,000 distinct CDR3 sequences, 6.8% detected once. Sequencing used PBMCs, obtained 45 days after the first yellow fever vaccination. The origin of the receptors is a man between 18 and 29 years old who received the YFV17D yellow fever vaccine.

The V and J genes are TRBV7-2 and TRBJ2-1; weak D call: TRBD2 (7 bases). Germline loops: CDR1 SGHTA, CDR2 FQGNSA. The CDR3 is 15 amino acids. V gave up 2 bases and J gave up 4 bases, with 12 bases separating them. For the CDR3, the DNA is TGTGCCAGCAGCTTACTTAGGGGGGGGTACAATGAGCAGTTCTTC. This gives the protein CASSLLRGGYNEQFF.

This chain uses TRBV5-4 with TRBJ1-1; a possible D gene is TRBD1 (5 bases). V lost 0 bases and J lost 0, with 12 bases in between. The CDR3 extends over 16 amino acids. Germline V gene sequence: CDR1 SGHNT, CDR2 YYREEE (reference sequence). The CDR3 loop reads CASSLGGGRMNTEAFF. CDR3 sequence (DNA): TGTGCCAGCAGCTTGGGGGGGGGACGGATGAACACTGAAGCTTTCTTT.

This clonotype has ten or more counts. The chain combines TRBV5-4 with TRBJ2-5, with a possible D match to TRBD2 (6 bases). This CDR3 has 13 amino acids. With 2 bases removed from V and 3 bases from J, the gap between germline ends came to 8 bases. CDR1 is SGHNT and CDR2 is YYREEE in the germline V gene (reference sequence). In nucleotides, the CDR3 is TGTGCCAGCAGCTTCGGCGGGGAAGAGACCCAGTACTTC. Translating gives CASSFGGEETQYF.